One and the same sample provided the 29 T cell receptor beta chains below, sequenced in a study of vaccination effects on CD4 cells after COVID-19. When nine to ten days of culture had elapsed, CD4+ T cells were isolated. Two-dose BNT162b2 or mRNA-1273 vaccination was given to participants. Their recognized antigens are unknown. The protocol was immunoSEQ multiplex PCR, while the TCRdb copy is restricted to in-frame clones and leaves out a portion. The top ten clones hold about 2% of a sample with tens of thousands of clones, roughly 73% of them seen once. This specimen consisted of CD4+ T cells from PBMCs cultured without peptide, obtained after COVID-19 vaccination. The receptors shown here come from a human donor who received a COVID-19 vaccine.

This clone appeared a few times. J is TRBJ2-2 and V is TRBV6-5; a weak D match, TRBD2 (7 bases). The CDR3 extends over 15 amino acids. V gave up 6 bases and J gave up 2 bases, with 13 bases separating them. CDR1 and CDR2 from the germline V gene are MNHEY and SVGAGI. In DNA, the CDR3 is TGTGCCAGCAGGCGGGGGCAGGCAAACACCGGGGAGCTGTTTTTT. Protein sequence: CASRRGQANTGELFF.

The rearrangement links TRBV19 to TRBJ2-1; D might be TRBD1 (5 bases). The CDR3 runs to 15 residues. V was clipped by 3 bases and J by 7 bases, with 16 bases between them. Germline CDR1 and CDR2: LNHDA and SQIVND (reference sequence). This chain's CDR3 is CASSIQGIFRNEQFF. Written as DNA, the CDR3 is TGTGCCAGTAGTATCCAGGGAATATTCAGGAATGAGCAGTTCTTC.

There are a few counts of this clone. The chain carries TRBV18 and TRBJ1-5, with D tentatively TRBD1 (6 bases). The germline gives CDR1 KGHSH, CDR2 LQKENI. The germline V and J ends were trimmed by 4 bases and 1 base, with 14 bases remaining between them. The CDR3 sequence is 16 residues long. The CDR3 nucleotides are TGTGCCAGCTCACTGGGGGCCGGGACGAGCAATCAGCCCCAGCATTTT. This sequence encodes CASSLGAGTSNQPQHF.

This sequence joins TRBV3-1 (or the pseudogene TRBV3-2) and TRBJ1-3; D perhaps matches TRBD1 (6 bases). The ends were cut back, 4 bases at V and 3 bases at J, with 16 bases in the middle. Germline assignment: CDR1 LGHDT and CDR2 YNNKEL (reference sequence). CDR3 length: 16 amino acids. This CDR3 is CASSPRGAGVGNTIYF. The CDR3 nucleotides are TGTGCCAGCAGCCCAAGGGGGGCAGGGGTTGGAAACACCATATATTTT.

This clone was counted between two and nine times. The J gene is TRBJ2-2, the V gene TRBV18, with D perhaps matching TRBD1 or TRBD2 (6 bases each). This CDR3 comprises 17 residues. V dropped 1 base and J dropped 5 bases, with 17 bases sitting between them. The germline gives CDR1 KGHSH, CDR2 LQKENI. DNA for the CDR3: TGTGCCAGCTCACCACGATCCGGGGGCACAGGGACCGGGGAGCTGTTTTTT. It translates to CASSPRSGGTGTGELFF.

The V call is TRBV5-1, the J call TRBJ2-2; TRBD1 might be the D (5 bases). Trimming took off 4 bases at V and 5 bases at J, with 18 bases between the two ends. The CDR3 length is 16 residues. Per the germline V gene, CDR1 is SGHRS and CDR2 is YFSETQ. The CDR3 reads CASSPVGAGLTGELFF. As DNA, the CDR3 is TGCGCCAGCAGCCCGGTAGGGGCAGGGTTGACCGGGGAGCTGTTTTTT.

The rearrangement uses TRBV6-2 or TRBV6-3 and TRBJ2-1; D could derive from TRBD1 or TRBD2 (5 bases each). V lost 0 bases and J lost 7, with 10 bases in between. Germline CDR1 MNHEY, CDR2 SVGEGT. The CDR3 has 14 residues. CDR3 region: CASSYSHGGNEQFF. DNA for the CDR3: TGTGCCAGCAGTTACTCCCATGGGGGAAATGAGCAGTTCTTC.

The CDR3 is CASSPDASNQPQHF. Here the CDR3 DNA reads TGCGCCAGCAGCCCGGACGCTAGCAATCAGCCCCAGCATTTT. The V gene is TRBV5-1, the J gene TRBJ1-5; unclear D gene. The CDR3 is 14 residues long. Germline CDR1 and CDR2: SGHRS and YFSETQ. V was shortened by 4 bases and J by 0 bases, with 8 bases between the two germline ends. Full variable domain (outside the CDR3, taken from reference TRBV5-1 and TRBJ1-5): KAGVTQTPRYLIKTRGQQVTLSCSPISGHRSVSWYQQTPGQGLQFLFEYFSETQRNKGNFPGRFSGRQFSNSRSEMNVSTLELGDSALYLCASSPDASNQPQHFGDGTRLSIL.

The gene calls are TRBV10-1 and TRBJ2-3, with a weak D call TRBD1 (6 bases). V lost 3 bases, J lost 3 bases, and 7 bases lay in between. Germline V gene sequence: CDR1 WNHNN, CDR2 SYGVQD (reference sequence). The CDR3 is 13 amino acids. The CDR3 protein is CASSDGTTDTQYF. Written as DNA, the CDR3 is TGCGCCAGCAGTGATGGGACAACAGATACGCAGTATTTT.

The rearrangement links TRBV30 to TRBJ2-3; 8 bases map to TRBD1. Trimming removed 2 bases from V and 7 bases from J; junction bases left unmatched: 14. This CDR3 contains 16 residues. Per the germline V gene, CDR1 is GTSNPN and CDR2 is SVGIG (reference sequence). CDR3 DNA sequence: TGTGCCTGGAGTCTTGGTATCAGGGGGCCGGGGAATACGCAGTATTTT. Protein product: CAWSLGIRGPGNTQYF.

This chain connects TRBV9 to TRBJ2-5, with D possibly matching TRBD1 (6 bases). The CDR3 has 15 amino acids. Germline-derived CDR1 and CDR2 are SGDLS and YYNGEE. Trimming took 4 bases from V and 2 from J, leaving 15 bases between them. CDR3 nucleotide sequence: TGTGCCAGCAGCCGACTTACAAGGGGGCAAGAGACCCAGTACTTC. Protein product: CASSRLTRGQETQYF. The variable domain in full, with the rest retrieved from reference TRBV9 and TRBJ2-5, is DSGVTQTPKHLITATGQRVTLRCSPRSGDLSVYWYQQSLDQGLQFLIQYYNGEERAKGNILERFSAQQFPDLHSELNLSSLELGDSALYFCASSRLTRGQETQYFGPGTRLLVL.

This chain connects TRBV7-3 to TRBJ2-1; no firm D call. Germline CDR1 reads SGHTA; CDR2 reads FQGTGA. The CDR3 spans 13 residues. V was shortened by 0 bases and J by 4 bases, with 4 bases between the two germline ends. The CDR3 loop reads CASSLTNYNEQFF. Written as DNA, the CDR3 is TGTGCCAGCAGCTTAACAAATTACAATGAGCAGTTCTTC.

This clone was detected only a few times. The CDR3 DNA reads TGTGCCAGTAGTATAGGGGACAGGGGTTCGGGTCAGCCCCAGCATTTT. Its translation: CASSIGDRGSGQPQHF. This chain uses TRBV19 with TRBJ1-5; 10 bases align to TRBD1. The V and J ends lost 1 base and 6 bases, in that order; junction bases with no gene match: 6. The CDR3 is 16 amino acids. Per germline, CDR1 LNHDA and CDR2 SQIVND (reference sequence).

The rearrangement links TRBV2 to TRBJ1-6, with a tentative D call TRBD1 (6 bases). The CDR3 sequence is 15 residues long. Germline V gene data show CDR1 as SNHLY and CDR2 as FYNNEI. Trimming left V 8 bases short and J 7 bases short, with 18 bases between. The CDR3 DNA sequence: TGTGCCAGCTCAGTACAACCCAGGGGCAATTCACCCCTCCACTTT. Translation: CASSVQPRGNSPLHF. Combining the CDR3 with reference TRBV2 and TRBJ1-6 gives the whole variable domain EPEVTQTPSHQVTQMGQEVILRCVPISNHLYFYWYRQILGQKVEFLVSFYNNEISEKSEIFDDQFSVERPDGSNFTLKIRSTKLEDSAMYFCASSVQPRGNSPLHFGNGTRLTVT.

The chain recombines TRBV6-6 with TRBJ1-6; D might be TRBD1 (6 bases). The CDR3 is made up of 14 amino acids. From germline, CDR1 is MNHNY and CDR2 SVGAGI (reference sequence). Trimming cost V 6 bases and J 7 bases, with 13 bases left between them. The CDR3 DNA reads TGTGCCAGCAGCTCCGGGACAAAGAATTCACCCCTCCACTTT. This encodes CASSSGTKNSPLHF.

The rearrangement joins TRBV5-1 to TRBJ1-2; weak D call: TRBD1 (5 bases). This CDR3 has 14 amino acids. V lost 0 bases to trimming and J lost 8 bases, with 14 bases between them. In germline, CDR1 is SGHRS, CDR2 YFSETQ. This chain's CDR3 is CASSLGQGVGGYTF. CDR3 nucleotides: TGCGCCAGCAGCTTGGGTCAGGGAGTTGGGGGCTACACCTTC.

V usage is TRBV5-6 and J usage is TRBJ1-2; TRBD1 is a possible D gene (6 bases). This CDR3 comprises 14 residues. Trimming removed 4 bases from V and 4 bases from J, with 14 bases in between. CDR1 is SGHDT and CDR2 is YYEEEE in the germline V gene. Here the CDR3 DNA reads TGTGCCAGCAGCGGGTGGACAGCCGTCTATGGCTACACCTTC. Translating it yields CASSGWTAVYGYTF.

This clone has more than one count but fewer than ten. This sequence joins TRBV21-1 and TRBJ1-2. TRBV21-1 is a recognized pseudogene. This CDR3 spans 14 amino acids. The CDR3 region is CASSKVFGAGGYTF. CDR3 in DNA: TGTGCCAGCAGCAAAGTATTCGGGGCGGGTGGCTACACCTTC.

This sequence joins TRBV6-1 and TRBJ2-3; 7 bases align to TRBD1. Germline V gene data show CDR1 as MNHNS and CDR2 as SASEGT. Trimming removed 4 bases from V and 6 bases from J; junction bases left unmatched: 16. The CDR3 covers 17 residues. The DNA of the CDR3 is TGTGCCAGCAGTGTCAGGACAGGTGGTTTGGAGTCTGATACGCAGTATTTT. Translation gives CASSVRTGGLESDTQYF.

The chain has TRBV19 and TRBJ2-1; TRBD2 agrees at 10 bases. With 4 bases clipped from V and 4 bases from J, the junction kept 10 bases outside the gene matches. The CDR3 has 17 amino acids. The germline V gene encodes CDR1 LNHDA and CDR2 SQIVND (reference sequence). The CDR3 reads CASSSPPAGGPYNEQFF. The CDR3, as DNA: TGTGCCAGTAGTAGCCCCCCAGCGGGGGGGCCTTACAATGAGCAGTTCTTC.

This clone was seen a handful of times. CDR3 in amino acids: CASRPGAVNGYTF. For the CDR3, the DNA is TGTGCCAGCAGACCGGGGGCCGTGAATGGCTACACCTTC. The chain is built from TRBV2 and TRBJ1-2; D might be TRBD1 (6 bases). Germline assignment: CDR1 SNHLY and CDR2 FYNNEI. The CDR3 contains 13 residues. Trimming removed 6 bases at V and 6 bases at J, with 14 bases between.

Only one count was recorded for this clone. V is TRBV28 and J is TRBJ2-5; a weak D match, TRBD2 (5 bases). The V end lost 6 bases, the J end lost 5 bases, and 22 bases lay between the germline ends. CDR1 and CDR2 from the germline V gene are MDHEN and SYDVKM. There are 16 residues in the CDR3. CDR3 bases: TGTGCCAGCAGCCCCCCGAGGGTCCTGTCCGCGGAGACCCAGTACTTC. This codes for CASSPPRVLSAETQYF. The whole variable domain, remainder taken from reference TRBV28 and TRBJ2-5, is DVKVTQSSRYLVKRTGEKVFLECVQDMDHENMFWYRQDPGLGLRLIYFSYDVKMKEKGDIPEGYSVSREKKERFSLILESASTNQTSMYLCASSPPRVLSAETQYFGPGTRLLVL.

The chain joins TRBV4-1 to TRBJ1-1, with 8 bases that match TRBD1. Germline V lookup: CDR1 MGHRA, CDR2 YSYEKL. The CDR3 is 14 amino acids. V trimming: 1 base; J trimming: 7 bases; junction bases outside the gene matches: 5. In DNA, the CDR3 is TGCGCCAGCAGCCAAGTCGGCAGGGGGCTTGAAGCTTTCTTT. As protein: CASSQVGRGLEAFF.

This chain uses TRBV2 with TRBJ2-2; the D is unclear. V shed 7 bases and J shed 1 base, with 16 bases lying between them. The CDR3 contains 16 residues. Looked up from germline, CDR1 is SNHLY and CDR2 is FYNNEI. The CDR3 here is CASTPLSPGNTGELFF. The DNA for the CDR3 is TGTGCCAGCACTCCCCTAAGCCCGGGGAACACCGGGGAGCTGTTTTTT.

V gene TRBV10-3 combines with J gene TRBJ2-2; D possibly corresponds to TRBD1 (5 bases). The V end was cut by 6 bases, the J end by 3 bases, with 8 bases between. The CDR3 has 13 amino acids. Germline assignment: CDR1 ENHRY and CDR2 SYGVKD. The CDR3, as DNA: TGTGCCATCAGGACAGTATACACCGGGGAGCTGTTTTTT. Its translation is CAIRTVYTGELFF.

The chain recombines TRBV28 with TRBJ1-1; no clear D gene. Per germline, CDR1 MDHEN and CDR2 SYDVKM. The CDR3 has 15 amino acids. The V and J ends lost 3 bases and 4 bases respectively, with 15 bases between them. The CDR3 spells CASSFMAVRLTEAFF. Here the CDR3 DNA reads TGTGCCAGCAGTTTTATGGCGGTCAGGCTCACTGAAGCTTTCTTT.

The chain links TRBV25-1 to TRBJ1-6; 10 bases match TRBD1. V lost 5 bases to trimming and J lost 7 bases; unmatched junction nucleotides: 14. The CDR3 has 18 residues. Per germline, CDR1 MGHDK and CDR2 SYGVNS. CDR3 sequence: CASSNPTGQGGTNSPLHF. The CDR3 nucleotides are TGTGCCAGCAGTAACCCCACCGGACAGGGGGGTACCAATTCACCCCTCCACTTT. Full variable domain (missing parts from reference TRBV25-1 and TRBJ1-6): EADIYQTPRYLVIGTGKKITLECSQTMGHDKMYWYQQDPGMELHLIHYSYGVNSTEKGDLSSESTVSRIRTEHFPLTLESARPSHTSQYLCASSNPTGQGGTNSPLHFGNGTRLTVT.

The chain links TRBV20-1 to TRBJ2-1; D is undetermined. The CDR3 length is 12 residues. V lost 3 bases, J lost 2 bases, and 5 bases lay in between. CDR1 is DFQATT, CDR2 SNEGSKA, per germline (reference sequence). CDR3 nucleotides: TGCAGTGCTAGTGGTCCCTACAATGAGCAGTTCTTC. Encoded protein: CSASGPYNEQFF.

This CDR3 reads CASSYLAYTEAFF. In DNA form, the CDR3 reads TGTGCCAGCAGTTACCTGGCATACACTGAAGCTTTCTTT. The gene calls are TRBV6-2 or TRBV6-3 and TRBJ1-1; D unclear. Per the germline V gene, CDR1 is MNHEY and CDR2 is SVGEGT. V lost 2 bases and J lost 3, with 7 bases in between. This CDR3 region has 13 residues.